The source of this T cell receptor beta chain is a study of shared clonotypes between healthy human individuals. Here immunoSEQ multiplex PCR was the method, and the copy in TCRdb shows in-frame clones only, minus some. The sample yields 640,000 or so clones, about 78% seen once. The CDR3 runs 13 residues. Germline-derived CDR1 and CDR2 are SEHNR and FQNEAQ (reference sequence). The germline V and J ends were trimmed by 5 bases and 5 bases, with 11 bases remaining between them. This clone appeared once. The TCR originated in a woman between 25 and 40 years old in good health. The sample comprised memory CD4+ T cells sorted from blood. Subset meaning: CD45RA-negative fraction. The chain couples TRBV7-9 to TRBJ2-3, with D uncertain. CDR3 DNA sequence: TGTGCCAGCAGCCCGACCCCGATAGATACGCAGTATTTT. Translated, it gives CASSPTPIDTQYF.